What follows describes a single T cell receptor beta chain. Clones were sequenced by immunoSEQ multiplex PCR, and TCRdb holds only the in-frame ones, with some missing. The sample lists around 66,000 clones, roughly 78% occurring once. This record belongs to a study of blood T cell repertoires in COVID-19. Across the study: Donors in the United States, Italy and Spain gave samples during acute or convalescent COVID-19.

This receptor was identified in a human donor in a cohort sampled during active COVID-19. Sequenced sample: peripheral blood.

The CDR3, as DNA: TGTGCCAGTAGTGGAGGTGGGGGACTACAAATTGCTTTCTTT. It translates to CASSGGGGLQIAFF. V is TRBV19 and J is TRBJ1-1; TRBD1 might be the D (5 bases). CDR3 size: 14 residues. Germline CDR1 LNHDA, CDR2 SQIVND (reference sequence). Trimming took off 5 bases at V and 11 bases at J, with 21 bases between the two ends.